This TCR beta chain is from a study of T cell responses to AZD1222 COVID-19 vaccine (dated by TCRdb to about 2021). About the study as a whole: A total of 233 trial participants underwent TCR sequencing, of whom roughly 210 had received two doses of AZD1222 and 26 had received two doses of the MenACWY control vaccine. Trial participants were enrolled by age into 18-55, 56-69 and 70-plus year subgroups, with 148, 28 and 57 TCR-sequenced participants respectively.

This specimen's time point label, interpreted: about 28 days (+/-7) after the second vaccine dose. AZD1222 recipients whose second dose came at about 4 weeks and those whose second dose came at about 12 weeks were combined into one group, since spike-specific TCR depth and breadth did not differ between the two schedules. The vaccinee samples were drawn from two UK trials, COV001 and COV002, one of which was a single-blind randomized controlled phase 2/3 trial testing AZD1222 (ChAdOx1 nCoV-19) in healthy adults. For TCRbeta chain sequencing, PBMC samples from trial participants were taken at day 0 and at day 28 after the second dose. The full study reports these points: The vaccine-associated CD4 TCRs covered the entire spike protein, and the dominant responses fell in regions 160-218 and 743-854. Because no day 14 peak-response samples were available, repertoires were characterized only after the peak T cell response. Most participants were white British and females outnumbered males, and the authors suggested that clonal diversity may have been underestimated. After two AZD1222 doses, both the breadth and the depth of spike-specific TCRs were significantly higher than at day 0 and than in MenACWY recipients. The 56-69-year group was small, and its depth increase did not reach significance, likely because of low power. Conclusions about previously exposed vaccinees are limited because only a handful of AZD1222 recipients were SARS-CoV-2 seropositive at baseline. Epitopes outside the regions mutated in the B.1.351 and B.1.1.7 variants were reportedly recognized by nearly half of the unique spike-specific TCRs.

The CDR3 regions of human TCRbeta chains were analyzed by immunosequencing. Per the authors' processing: TCRs in the repertoires were compared against a reference library of SARS-CoV-2-specific TCRs that had been generated with the MIRA antigen-specificity platform. Breadth was defined as the fraction of unique TCRs that were SARS-CoV-2-associated. Depth was defined as the fraction of total T cells that were SARS-CoV-2-associated. Using the MIRA data, each spike-specific TCR was mapped to the spike region that the TCR reacts to and placed in a CD4 or CD8 class. Log10-transformed breadth and depth values were compared by one-way ANOVA with Sidak's multiple comparisons tests. TCRdb stores this immuneACCESS table with in-frame sequences only. Part of the clones is absent; in the studies checked, under half of the shortfall reflects unresolved V genes, and no reason is known for the rest. V and J calls and clone size are those listed in that table; D and trimming were worked out from the DNA. In all, the sample holds 100,000 or so clones, and 80% to 95% of those were seen once. The ten largest clonotypes hold less than 4% of the sample.

Regarding this clone: Its antigen is still unknown. Base quality data are lacking; no much larger clone is found one base away.

This TCR was sampled from an adult who received the AZD1222 COVID-19 vaccine. The material sequenced was peripheral blood, taken 28 days after the second AZD1222 dose.

The CDR3 here reads CASSPNGGVYSNQPQHF. The DNA sequence is TGTGCCAGTAGTCCAAACGGGGGGGTCTATAGCAATCAGCCCCAGCATTTT. The chain joins TRBV19 to TRBJ1-5, and perhaps TRBD1 as D gene, on 5 matching bases. V drops 5 bases and J drops 0 bases, leaving 17 bases in between. From its cysteine to its phenylalanine, the CDR3 spans 17 amino acids. Only the CDR3 DNA is retained, 51 bases long and in frame from the first base. The germline V gene encodes CDR1 LNHDA and CDR2 SQIVND (reference sequence).